These T cell receptor beta chains were read from a single sample in a study of blood T cell repertoires in COVID-19. TCRdb's copy holds only in-frame clones and misses some; the assay was immunoSEQ multiplex PCR. The sample has about 310,000 clones; approximately 90% are singletons. The specimen was PBMCs or T cells enriched from blood (not recorded which). These receptors were collected from a woman under 30 who had recovered from COVID-19. Both conserved end residues are part of each CDR3. D genes are given only for firm matches. Clone size is shown for a subset of rows, as once, few, many or a class of expanded clone.

TRBJ1-2	TRBV11-2	-	-	CASSLGPPEAGHSGYTF	TGTGCCAGCAGCTTAGGCCCCCCCGAGGCAGGGCATTCTGGCTACACCTTC
TRBJ1-2	TRBV28	-	once	CASSPNPHGGYTF	TGTGCCAGCAGTCCAAACCCCCACGGTGGCTACACCTTC
TRBJ2-3	TRBV5-4	TRBD2	-	CASSTGLAGGQGDTQYF	TGTGCCAGCAGCACGGGACTAGCGGGGGGGCAAGGAGATACGCAGTATTTT
TRBJ1-2	TRBV18	TRBD1	once	CASSPATGGLDGYTF	TGTGCCAGCTCACCAGCGACAGGGGGACTCGATGGCTACACCTTC
TRBJ2-7	TRBV28	-	once	CASSFPADRSSEQYF	TGTGCCAGCAGTTTTCCCGCCGACAGGAGCAGCGAGCAGTACTTC
TRBJ1-1	TRBV29-1	-	-	CSVVESLEAFF	TGCAGCGTTGTCGAATCCCTCGAGGCTTTCTTT
TRBJ2-3	TRBV9	-	-	CASSVVGLSSTDTQYF	TGTGCCAGCAGCGTAGTTGGGCTATCTAGCACAGATACGCAGTATTTT
TRBJ1-1	TRBV12-3/TRBV12-4	-	-	CASSLYPEAFF	TGTGCCAGCAGTCTCTATCCTGAAGCTTTCTTT
TRBJ1-3	TRBV27	-	-	CASSSRGPGNTIYF	TGTGCCAGCAGTTCCCGAGGCCCCGGAAACACCATATATTTT
TRBJ1-2	TRBV7-2	TRBD1	-	CASSVGQNYGYTF	TGTGCCAGCAGCGTGGGACAGAACTATGGCTACACCTTC
TRBJ1-4	TRBV5-6	-	-	CASSLWAGLGHNEKLFF	TGTGCCAGCAGCTTGTGGGCAGGCTTGGGCCATAATGAAAAACTGTTTTTT
TRBJ2-5	TRBV28	TRBD2	-	CASSAAGTSGRVIETQYF	TGTGCCAGCAGCGCCGCCGGGACTAGCGGGAGGGTCATTGAGACCCAGTACTTC
TRBJ2-5	TRBV7-9	-	-	CASSLVRQGRETQYF	TGTGCCAGCAGCTTGGTCCGCCAGGGGAGAGAGACCCAGTACTTC
TRBJ2-3	TRBV10-3	TRBD1	-	CAITIQGGTDTQYF	TGTGCCATCACTATACAGGGGGGCACAGATACGCAGTATTTT
TRBJ1-1	TRBV5-1	TRBD1	few	CASSLSASGTGSEAFF	TGCGCCAGCAGCTTGTCAGCCTCCGGGACAGGGAGTGAAGCTTTCTTT
TRBJ1-4	TRBV6-5	-	-	CASRQGNEKLFF	TGTGCCAGCAGACAGGGTAATGAAAAACTGTTTTTT
TRBJ2-3	TRBV6-5	TRBD1	-	CASRDRGQAIDTQYF	TGTGCCAGCAGGGACAGGGGGCAAGCGATAGATACGCAGTATTTT
TRBJ2-1	TRBV7-8	TRBD2	-	CASSLGLVSGRGDNEQFF	TGTGCCAGCAGCTTGGGGTTGGTGTCTGGGCGGGGGGACAATGAGCAGTTCTTC
TRBJ1-1	TRBV7-2	TRBD1	-	CASSTQGAAEAFF	TGTGCCAGCAGCACCCAGGGGGCAGCTGAAGCTTTCTTT
TRBJ1-1	TRBV6-4	-	-	CASSHLLLEAFF	TGTGCCAGCAGTCACCTACTCCTCGAAGCTTTCTTT
TRBJ2-2	TRBV4-3	-	-	CASSQDGAGRTGELFF	TGCGCCAGCAGCCAAGATGGGGCAGGGAGGACCGGGGAGCTGTTTTTT